The next 27 T cell receptor beta chains were all read from a single sample in a study of identical twins. Using its own MiXCR run on the 5' RACE reads, TCRdb lists one record per CDR3 protein. The table lists more than 400,000 distinct CDR3 sequences, approximately 14% of them singletons. This sample was also put to use in a study of yellow fever vaccine responses in identical twins.

The sequenced sample consisted of CD4+ T cells sorted from blood. Every receptor here comes from a woman aged 18-29 years in good health.

CDR3 nucleotide sequence: TGCGCCAGCAGCTCCGACTTTAGCAGGGGCGACGAGCAGTACTTC. Translated, it gives CASSSDFSRGDEQYF. The V gene is TRBV5-1, the J gene TRBJ2-7, with a possible D match to TRBD1 (6 bases). Per the germline V gene, CDR1 is SGHRS and CDR2 is YFSETQ. Trimming removed 3 bases from V and 5 bases from J, with 18 bases in between. The CDR3 spans 15 residues.

The chain joins TRBV7-8 to TRBJ2-5, with D perhaps being TRBD1 or TRBD2 (6 bases each). This CDR3 is built from 20 residues. Between the trimmed V and J ends, which lost 5 bases and 2 bases, there was a span of 30 bases. From germline, CDR1 is SGHVS and CDR2 FQNEAQ. The CDR3 nucleotides are TGTGCCAGCAGCCTCGTAGGGGGGTCCCTAAGTCGAGTTCGACAAGAGACCCAGTACTTC. It is translated as CASSLVGGSLSRVRQETQYF.

The chain couples TRBV2 to TRBJ2-1; the D gene is possibly TRBD1 (5 bases). Germline CDR1 and CDR2: SNHLY and FYNNEI. Trimming cost V 11 bases and J 2 bases, with 25 bases left between them. The CDR3 extends over 17 amino acids. The CDR3 DNA follows: TGTGCCTTCAGCCCCAGGCAGGGTCGATCTCCCTACAATGAGCAGTTCTTC. Its translation: CAFSPRQGRSPYNEQFF.

This chain connects TRBV20-1 to TRBJ2-7, with 10 bases fitting TRBD2. This CDR3 spans 15 amino acids. Germline V CDR1 and CDR2: DFQATT, SNEGSKA (reference sequence). J gave up 6 bases and V 6 bases, and 14 bases lay outside the gene matches. The CDR3 region has the DNA TGCAGTGCCAAGCGACTAGCGGGCGCAACAAGCGAGCAGTACGTC. Its translation is CSAKRLAGATSEQYV.

In this sample, this clonotype turned up a few times. The V call is TRBV25-1, the J call TRBJ2-3, with D hard to call. This CDR3 has 19 amino acids. The germline V gene has CDR1 MGHDK and CDR2 SYGVNS. Trimming removed 3 bases at V and 0 bases at J, with 22 bases between. The CDR3 is CASSDLRGNFVASTDTQYF. Written as DNA, the CDR3 is TGTGCCAGCAGTGATCTACGCGGAAATTTTGTTGCTAGCACAGATACGCAGTATTTT.

This clonotype was seen a few times. The rearrangement joins TRBV28 to TRBJ1-6; TRBD1 might be the D (5 bases). The CDR3 is made up of 16 amino acids. The V and J ends lost 6 bases and 8 bases respectively, with 20 bases between them. Germline V gives CDR1 MDHEN, CDR2 SYDVKM. The CDR3 is CASSPSGGVLHSPLHF. CDR3 sequence (DNA): TGTGCCAGCAGCCCGTCTGGGGGGGTCTTGCATTCACCCCTCCACTTT.

This clonotype was picked up a small number of times. J is TRBJ2-4 and V is TRBV3-1; no clear D gene. The germline gives CDR1 LGHDT, CDR2 YNNKEL (reference sequence). Deletions cut 4 bases from V and 3 bases from J, with 13 bases between. The CDR3 sequence is 15 residues long. The CDR3 sequence is CASSPAGEFKNIQYF. CDR3 bases: TGTGCCAGCAGCCCCGCCGGAGAGTTCAAAAACATTCAGTACTTC. Filled out from reference TRBV3-1 and TRBJ2-4, the complete variable domain reads DTAVSQTPKYLVTQMGNDKSIKCEQNLGHDTMYWYKQDSKKFLKIMFSYNNKELIINETVPNRFSPKSPDKAHLNLHINSLELGDSAVYFCASSPAGEFKNIQYFGAGTRLSVL.

This clonotype has just a few counts. The chain carries TRBV2 and TRBJ2-3; 7 bases are shared with TRBD2. In germline, CDR1 is SNHLY, CDR2 FYNNEI. There are 14 residues in the CDR3. The V and J ends lost 8 bases and 4 bases, in that order; junction bases with no gene match: 9. CDR3 bases: TGTGCCAGCGCGCGTACTAGCGCGGCAGATACGCAGTATTTT. Residues: CASARTSAADTQYF.

This chain links TRBV2 with TRBJ2-1; 7 nucleotides agree with TRBD2. The CDR3 is 15 residues long. Germline V CDR1 and CDR2: SNHLY, FYNNEI. The J segment lost 6 bases and the V segment lost 7 bases, leaving 12 bases of the junction unmatched. DNA of the CDR3: TGTGCCAGCATGCCACCGGGACGGGGGGTCAATGAGCAGTTCTTC. It encodes CASMPPGRGVNEQFF.

V gene TRBV9 combines with J gene TRBJ2-3, with D perhaps being TRBD1 or TRBD2 (5 bases each). CDR1 is SGDLS, CDR2 YYNGEE, per germline. The V gene lost 5 bases and the J gene lost 0 bases, with 13 bases spanning the gap. The length of the CDR3 is 15 residues. The CDR3 loop is CASRPGPISTDTQYF. CDR3 DNA sequence: TGTGCCAGCAGGCCGGGACCGATTAGCACAGATACGCAGTATTTT.

On this clonotype itself: Being one base from a much bigger clone, this may be a read error. The CDR3 is CASSPPGQGYELYF. The CDR3 DNA is TGTGCCAGCAGCCCGCCCGGACAGGGGTACGAGCTGTACTTC. The V call is TRBV7-9, the J call TRBJ2-7; 9 bases fit TRBD1. This CDR3 is built from 14 residues. Germline lookup yields CDR1 SEHNR and CDR2 FQNEAQ (reference sequence).

There are many counts of this clonotype. V gene TRBV28 combines with J gene TRBJ2-1, with D perhaps matching TRBD2 (5 bases). Germline V gene data show CDR1 as MDHEN and CDR2 as SYDVKM. The ends were cut back, 5 bases at V and 2 bases at J, with 13 bases in the middle. The CDR3 has 15 residues. The CDR3 DNA reads as TGTGCCAGCAGTCCGGGTGGAGGCCCCTACAATGAGCAGTTCTTC. Translating gives CASSPGGGPYNEQFF.

Only one count was recorded for this clonotype. The chain has TRBV7-6 and TRBJ2-2; 11 bases are a match to TRBD2. Trimming cost V 3 bases and J 3 bases; bases outside gene matches: 9. This CDR3 has 18 residues. Looked up from germline, CDR1 is SGHVS and CDR2 is FNYEAQ. The CDR3 loop is CASSFRLAGGRDTGELFF. The DNA for the CDR3 is TGTGCCAGCAGCTTCCGCCTAGCGGGAGGTCGGGACACCGGGGAGCTGTTTTTT. Based on the CDR3 plus reference TRBV7-6 and TRBJ2-2, the full variable domain is GAGVSQSPRYKVTKRGQDVALRCDPISGHVSLYWYRQALGQGPEFLTYFNYEAQQDKSGLPNDRFSAERPEGSISTLTIQRTEQRDSAMYRCASSFRLAGGRDTGELFFGEGSRLTVL.

This sequence joins TRBV3-1 and TRBJ2-3; 11 bases are shared with TRBD2. The CDR3 totals 16 residues. Looked up from germline, CDR1 is LGHDT and CDR2 is YNNKEL (reference sequence). V lost 4 bases, J lost 3 bases, and 6 bases stayed unmatched. In nucleotides, the CDR3 is TGTGCCAGCAGCCCTCTAGCGGGGGGCTTAACAGATACGCAGTATTTT. This encodes CASSPLAGGLTDTQYF.

The V call is TRBV10-3, the J call TRBJ2-7, with D maybe TRBD1 (5 bases). V was pared by 5 bases and J by 4 bases, with 6 bases between. The CDR3 is 11 residues long. The germline V gene encodes CDR1 ENHRY and CDR2 SYGVKD. The CDR3 nucleotides read TGTGCCATCAGTCAGGGATACGAGCAGTACGTC. Amino acids: CAISQGYEQYV.

The chain is built from TRBV4-1 and TRBJ2-2, with TRBD2 identical over 10 bases. CDR3 length: 16 amino acids. V was pared by 0 bases and J by 5 bases, with 3 bases of the junction left unmatched. Germline V lookup: CDR1 MGHRA, CDR2 YSYEKL. The CDR3 DNA reads as TGCGCCAGCAGCCAAGATCAACTAGCGGGGACCGGGGAGCTGTTTTTT. This gives the protein CASSQDQLAGTGELFF.

The rearrangement joins TRBV10-3 to TRBJ2-1; D possibly corresponds to TRBD1 (6 bases). This CDR3 is built from 15 residues. Looked up from germline, CDR1 is ENHRY and CDR2 is SYGVKD. V was clipped by 4 bases and J by 0 bases, with 10 bases between them. In DNA form, the CDR3 reads TGTGCCATCAGTGGACAGGCCAGCTCCTACAATGAGCAGTTCTTC. It translates to CAISGQASSYNEQFF.

There are many counts of this clonotype. The chain is built from TRBV6-1 and TRBJ2-7, with TRBD1 as a possible D gene (7 bases). The CDR3 contains 15 residues. Trimming removed 6 bases from V and 4 bases from J, with 19 bases in between. Germline lookup yields CDR1 MNHNS and CDR2 SASEGT. The CDR3 spells CASSQGGGTLYEQYF. CDR3 sequence (DNA): TGTGCCAGCAGCCAAGGAGGGGGCACGTTATACGAGCAGTACTTC.

This clonotype has more than one count but fewer than ten. This chain joins TRBV20-1 and TRBJ2-7; D remains ambiguous. This CDR3 has 12 residues. Trimming took 6 bases from V and 3 from J, leaving 12 bases between them. The germline CDR1 and CDR2 sequences are DFQATT and SNEGSKA (reference sequence). CDR3 in amino acids: CSAQKALYEQYV. The CDR3, as DNA: TGCAGTGCCCAGAAGGCACTCTACGAGCAGTACGTC.

This clonotype was seen more than once but under ten times. The chain employs TRBV6-5 and TRBJ2-3; D is undetermined. The CDR3 is 15 residues long. Germline V gives CDR1 MNHEY, CDR2 SVGAGI. V was pared by 10 bases and J by 0 bases, with 17 bases between. The CDR3 DNA sequence: TGTGCCACCGTACTCAGAACCTCTAGCACAGATACGCAGTATTTT. Translating it yields CATVLRTSSTDTQYF.

The CDR3 is CASRLRTEAFF. DNA for the CDR3: TGTGCCAGCAGACTGAGAACTGAAGCTTTCTTT. The V gene is TRBV28, the J gene TRBJ1-1; D gene ambiguous. V was cut by 6 bases and J by 5 bases, with 7 bases left in between. The CDR3 consists of 11 residues. The germline V gene encodes CDR1 MDHEN and CDR2 SYDVKM.

This clonotype was picked up many times. The V gene is TRBV10-3, the J gene TRBJ1-2; weak D call: TRBD1 (6 bases). The V end was cut by 4 bases, the J end by 3 bases, with 9 bases between. The CDR3 sequence is 13 residues long. Germline values: CDR1 ENHRY, CDR2 SYGVKD. CDR3 protein: CAISGRGDYGYTF. The CDR3 DNA reads as TGTGCCATCAGTGGGAGGGGGGACTATGGCTACACCTTC.

The chain uses TRBV24-1 and TRBJ2-1; the D gene could be TRBD1 or TRBD2 (5 bases each). This CDR3 has 16 amino acids. CDR1 is KGHDR, CDR2 SFDVKD, per germline. V gave up 5 bases and J gave up 0 bases, with 13 bases separating them. The CDR3 DNA reads TGTGCCACCAGTGGGACACAGCGGAGCTCCTACAATGAGCAGTTCTTC. Its protein is CATSGTQRSSYNEQFF.

The chain couples TRBV6-1 to TRBJ1-5; possibly TRBD1 for D (6 bases). The CDR3 is made up of 13 amino acids. V lost 9 bases and J lost 0, with 9 bases in between. CDR1 MNHNS and CDR2 SASEGT come from the germline V gene. CDR3 loop: CARGTYSNQPQHF. The CDR3 DNA follows: TGTGCCAGAGGGACATATAGCAATCAGCCCCAGCATTTT.

The chain has TRBV5-6 and TRBJ2-5; 8 bases are a match to TRBD1. The CDR3 has 16 amino acids. Germline lookup yields CDR1 SGHDT and CDR2 YYEEEE. Losses at the gene ends were 0 bases for V and 5 bases for J; bases not matched to a gene: 9. This CDR3 reads CASSLVSGQGGETQYF. The CDR3 nucleotides read TGTGCCAGCAGCTTGGTCTCCGGACAGGGTGGCGAGACCCAGTACTTC.

This rearrangement joins TRBV27 to TRBJ2-1; 9 positions agree with TRBD1. The junction had 10 bases not matched to a gene; V was cut back by 6 bases and J by 10 bases. The CDR3 spans 14 residues. Germline values: CDR1 MNHEY, CDR2 SMNVEV (reference sequence). The CDR3 protein is CASRTPTGGTEQFF. For the CDR3, the DNA is TGTGCCAGCAGAACTCCGACAGGGGGTACGGAGCAGTTCTTC.

This clonotype was seen only a few times. The chain is built from TRBV10-3 and TRBJ2-7; 9 bases agree with TRBD1. Germline-derived CDR1 and CDR2 are ENHRY and SYGVKD. The CDR3 is 13 amino acids. The ends lost 9 bases at V and 6 bases at J; junction bases unmatched: 9. The CDR3 sequence: CAIAGQGFGEQYF. DNA of the CDR3: TGTGCCATAGCGGGACAGGGATTCGGCGAGCAGTACTTC.